This T cell receptor (beta chain) was identified in a study of blood T cells in healthy people across ages. Study-wide points: Possibly, changes in expanded clonotypes were confounded because donor CMV status was unknown.

Sample-barcoded 5' priming and a J-beta primer mix drove a second PCR of about 7 to 12 cycles. TCRdb called the 5' RACE reads again in MiXCR, with one record for every CDR3 protein. Among 700,000 to 850,000 distinct CDR3 sequences listed, about 34% were seen once. This clonotype was recorded a few times. The antigen remains undetermined. The CDR3 totals 16 residues. Germline V gene lookup returns CDR1 MGHRA and CDR2 YSYEKL. Germline trimming cut 2 bases from V and 7 bases from J; bases unmatched to any gene: 8. The chain carries TRBV4-1 and TRBJ2-2; 9 bases match TRBD1. Sequencing was carried out using blood. The source of this sequence is a man aged 18 to 29 in good health. CDR3 residues: CASSQPTGGLGGELFF. The CDR3 DNA sequence: TGCGCCAGCAGCCAACCGACAGGGGGATTGGGCGGGGAGCTGTTTTTT.